A few counts support the clone carrying this T cell receptor beta chain. Its antigen is unknown. The CDR3 spans 13 residues. Germline V gene data show CDR1 as GTSNPN and CDR2 as SVGIG (reference sequence). V shed 2 bases and J shed 0 bases, with 5 bases lying between them. The data were produced by immunoSEQ multiplex PCR, yet TCRdb's version contains in-frame clones alone and is incomplete. The table includes about 10,000 clones, approximately 72% detected once. This entry is derived from a study of tumor-infiltrating lymphocytes in localized non-small cell lung cancer. Study results and caveats: Immunotypes IM1 and IM2 had similar TCR-derived T-cell fractions. Not all patients were TCR sequenced, owing to tissue quantity. Different pieces of the same tissue were used for each assay.

The receptor was derived from a human donor with non-small cell lung cancer. This chain connects TRBV30 to TRBJ1-5; D is ambiguous. Input material: uninvolved lung tissue not adjacent to the tumor. CDR3 sequence: CAWSTGSNQPQHF. CDR3 DNA: TGTGCCTGGAGTACGGGTAGCAATCAGCCCCAGCATTTT.